Each of the 26 T cell receptor beta chains below was sequenced from the same sample in a study of T-cell memory formation after mild COVID-19. Using its own MiXCR run on the 5' RACE reads, TCRdb lists one record per CDR3 protein. The sample holds about 110,000 distinct CDR3 sequences, around 12% seen once. Source material: PBMCs or a T cell subset sorted from them (not recorded which). These receptors came from an adult woman who had mild COVID-19 (a few samples of this study predate the infection). Cell type and time point are not known.

Only a few counts were recorded for this clonotype. The rearrangement uses TRBV12-3 or TRBV12-4 and TRBJ2-5; 7 bases are a match to TRBD1. The CDR3 is 14 residues long. J gave up 3 bases and V 3 bases, and 4 bases lay outside the gene matches. In DNA, the CDR3 is TGTGCCAGCAGTTTTGATCAGGGGGAAGAGACCCAGTACTTC. Its protein product is CASSFDQGEETQYF.

The chain uses TRBV7-9 and TRBJ2-1; 9 nucleotides align to TRBD2. CDR3 length equals 16 residues. Unmatched junction bases numbered 3, after V lost 2 bases and J lost 1 base. CDR1 and CDR2 (germline): SEHNR, FQNEAQ (reference sequence). The CDR3 bases are TGTGCCAGCAGCTTATCGCTAGCGGGGTCCTACAATGAGCAGTTCTTC. It codes for CASSLSLAGSYNEQFF.

In its sample, this clonotype was seen a few times. The chain recombines TRBV7-9 with TRBJ2-3; a possible D gene is TRBD2 (6 bases). With 4 bases removed from V and 0 bases from J, the gap between germline ends came to 11 bases. The CDR3 loop spans 15 amino acids. CDR1 SEHNR and CDR2 FQNEAQ come from the germline V gene (reference sequence). The chain's CDR3 is CASSWDSSSTDTQYF. As DNA, the CDR3 is TGTGCCAGCAGCTGGGACTCTTCTAGCACAGATACGCAGTATTTT. Supplemented by reference TRBV7-9 and TRBJ2-3, the full variable domain reads DTGVSQNPRHKITKRGQNVTFRCDPISEHNRLYWYRQTLGQGPEFLTYFQNEAQLEKSRLLSDRFSAERPKGSFSTLEIQRTEQGDSAMYLCASSWDSSSTDTQYFGPGTRLTVL.

The chain is built from TRBV27 and TRBJ1-5, with D possibly TRBD1 on 5 matching bases. Germline V CDR1 and CDR2: MNHEY, SMNVEV (reference sequence). The CDR3 consists of 15 residues. Trimming left V 2 bases short and J 1 base short, with 9 bases between. In DNA form, the CDR3 reads TGTGCCAGCAGTTTACTAGGGGCAAGCAATCAGCCCCAGCATTTT. Protein: CASSLLGASNQPQHF.

This clonotype was detected many times. The gene calls are TRBV6-6 and TRBJ2-7; D ambiguous. Germline CDR1 MNHNY, CDR2 SVGAGI (reference sequence). V lost 7 bases and J 3 bases, leaving 13 bases between the germline ends. The length of the CDR3 is 13 residues. This chain's CDR3 is CASMHPSDYEQYF. CDR3 DNA: TGTGCCAGCATGCACCCGAGCGACTACGAGCAGTACTTC.

The rearrangement joins TRBV20-1 to TRBJ1-2; D is undetermined. CDR3 length equals 13 residues. Trimming removed 0 bases at V and 3 bases at J, with 8 bases between. The germline V gene has CDR1 DFQATT and CDR2 SNEGSKA (reference sequence). CDR3 region: CSARDTDDYGYTF. CDR3 DNA sequence: TGCAGTGCTAGAGATACAGACGACTATGGCTACACCTTC.

The sample holds a few counts of this clonotype. The genes are TRBV20-1 and TRBJ2-7, with 7 positions matching TRBD1. Germline assignment: CDR1 DFQATT and CDR2 SNEGSKA (reference sequence). There are 14 residues in the CDR3. With 8 bases clipped from V and 0 bases from J, the junction kept 10 bases outside the gene matches. DNA for the CDR3: TGCAGTACCCGATCCGGGACAGACTCCTACGAGCAGTACTTC. Protein product: CSTRSGTDSYEQYF.

The chain has TRBV7-7 and TRBJ2-3, with TRBD2 matching 8 bases. Germline assignment: CDR1 SSHAT and CDR2 FNYEAQ (reference sequence). CDR3 length: 13 residues. V was clipped by 8 bases and J by 3 bases; unmatched bases: 4. The CDR3 nucleotides read TGTGCCAGCGCTGCGGGGGGAACAGATACGCAGTATTTT. Translated: CASAAGGTDTQYF. The full variable domain, with the rest looked up from reference TRBV7-7 and TRBJ2-3, is GAGVSQSPRYKVTKRGQDVTLRCDPISSHATLYWYQQALGQGPEFLTYFNYEAQPDKSGLPSDRFSAERPEGSISTLTIQRTEQRDSAMYRCASAAGGTDTQYFGPGTRLTVL.

This clonotype has only a few counts. CDR3 amino acids: CASSLGWQGGNTGELFF. For the CDR3, the DNA is TGTGCCAGCAGTTTGGGGTGGCAGGGTGGAAATACCGGGGAGCTGTTTTTT. The chain has TRBV12-3 or TRBV12-4 and TRBJ2-2, with TRBD1 as a possible D gene (5 bases). The germline V and J ends were trimmed by 3 bases and 5 bases, with 19 bases remaining between them. The CDR3 totals 17 residues.

This clonotype was observed a few times. This chain joins TRBV12-3 or TRBV12-4 and TRBJ2-1, with a tentative D call TRBD1 (5 bases). Trimming took off 5 bases at V and 5 bases at J, with 10 bases between the two ends. The CDR3 is made up of 13 amino acids. CDR3 loop: CASSPGHNNEQFF. CDR3 DNA: TGTGCCAGCAGTCCTGGACACAACAATGAGCAGTTCTTC.

This clonotype was seen a handful of times. The CDR3 spells CASIIGVGTDTQYF. The CDR3 DNA is TGTGCCAGCATTATTGGGGTCGGCACAGATACGCAGTATTTT. The J gene is TRBJ2-3, the V gene TRBV7-9; D call uncertain. This CDR3 has 14 amino acids. CDR1 is SEHNR and CDR2 is FQNEAQ in the germline V gene (reference sequence). The V gene lost 7 bases and the J gene lost 1 base, with 12 bases spanning the gap.

This clonotype was counted only a few times. The V call is TRBV10-3, the J call TRBJ2-1; 12 bases line up with TRBD2. From germline, CDR1 is ENHRY and CDR2 SYGVKD. The CDR3 sequence is 15 residues long. The V gene end was trimmed by 10 bases and the J gene end by 8 bases; junction bases not matched to a gene: 12. CDR3: CASGLAGPVGDEQFF. The CDR3 DNA reads as TGTGCCAGCGGACTAGCGGGGCCAGTGGGGGATGAGCAGTTCTTC.

This clonotype was counted at least ten times. V is TRBV5-1 and J is TRBJ1-1; TRBD1 might be the D (5 bases). Trimming shortened V by 5 bases and J by 3 bases, and 14 bases separated the two germline ends. Germline assignment: CDR1 SGHRS and CDR2 YFSETQ. CDR3 size: 14 residues. This CDR3 reads CASRLDPGDTEAFF. The CDR3 region has the DNA TGCGCCAGCAGACTTGATCCGGGGGACACTGAAGCTTTCTTT.

In the case of this clonotype: Since a much larger clone is just one base distant, this may be a read error. The CDR3 spells CARSQGDSSSYEQYF. CDR3 sequence (DNA): TGCGCCAGAAGCCAAGGGGACAGTTCGTCCTACGAGCAGTACTTC. This sequence joins TRBV4-3 and TRBJ2-7, with 7 bases matching TRBD1. CDR3 size: 15 residues. Germline V gene data show CDR1 as LGHNA and CDR2 as YSLEER.

J is TRBJ2-3 and V is TRBV12-3 or TRBV12-4; the match to TRBD1 covers 7 bases. Trimming cost V 5 bases and J 5 bases; bases outside gene matches: 13. This CDR3 is built from 16 residues. The CDR3 loop is CASSLQGPSLLDTQYF. CDR3 nucleotide sequence: TGTGCCAGCAGTCTACAGGGGCCCTCCCTTTTAGATACGCAGTATTTT.

Many counts were recorded for this clonotype. The chain has TRBV20-1 and TRBJ1-5, with a possible D match to TRBD1 (5 bases). Trimming removed 6 bases at V and 1 base at J, with 13 bases between. Per germline, CDR1 DFQATT and CDR2 SNEGSKA (reference sequence). The CDR3 totals 14 residues. Here the CDR3 reads CSAATVGSNQPQHF. CDR3 nucleotides: TGCAGTGCGGCGACAGTGGGAAGCAATCAGCCCCAGCATTTT.

This clonotype came up many times. This chain connects TRBV6-6 to TRBJ1-1; perhaps TRBD1 as D (6 bases). The CDR3 is 15 amino acids. Trimming took off 4 bases at V and 0 bases at J, with 12 bases between the two ends. Germline lookup yields CDR1 MNHNY and CDR2 SVGAGI (reference sequence). CDR3 sequence: CASSSSTGMNTEAFF. The CDR3 DNA reads TGTGCCAGCAGTTCATCGACAGGTATGAACACTGAAGCTTTCTTT.

The rearrangement uses TRBV6-5 and TRBJ2-3, with TRBD2 matching 7 bases. The length of the CDR3 is 19 residues. Germline assignment: CDR1 MNHEY and CDR2 SVGAGI. With V trimmed by 0 bases and J by 4 bases, 16 bases remained unmatched. CDR3 sequence reads: CASSYSKAIREANPDTQYF. In DNA, the CDR3 is TGTGCCAGCAGTTACTCGAAGGCCATACGGGAGGCTAACCCAGATACGCAGTATTTT.

The table lists this clonotype with a few counts. This chain uses TRBV6-5 with TRBJ2-5; tentative D call: TRBD2 (6 bases). The CDR3 length is 13 residues. Trimming removed 5 bases at V and 9 bases at J, with 16 bases between. Germline lookup yields CDR1 MNHEY and CDR2 SVGAGI. Written as DNA, the CDR3 is TGTGCCAGCAGTGAGGGACTTTGGGAGTCCCAGTACTTC. Translated, it gives CASSEGLWESQYF.

The J gene is TRBJ2-5, the V gene TRBV3-1; D gene ambiguous. Trimming shortened V by 0 bases and J by 4 bases, and 18 bases separated the two germline ends. Germline-derived CDR1 and CDR2 are LGHDT and YNNKEL (reference sequence). This CDR3 region has 17 residues. The DNA for the CDR3 is TGTGCCAGCAGCCAAGATCTTATGGTGGCAGAAAGAGAGACCCAGTACTTC. Protein product: CASSQDLMVAERETQYF.

J is TRBJ2-1 and V is TRBV7-2, with D unclear. The CDR3 is 11 residues long. V lost 0 bases and J lost 10, with 4 bases in between. The germline V gene encodes CDR1 SGHTA and CDR2 FQGNSA. CDR3 amino acids: CASSLALEQFF. In DNA form, the CDR3 reads TGTGCCAGCAGCTTAGCGTTAGAGCAGTTCTTC.

This clonotype was seen ten or more times. The V call is TRBV27, the J call TRBJ1-2, with D unclear. The V gene lost 4 bases and the J gene lost 3 bases, with 12 bases spanning the gap. Germline values: CDR1 MNHEY, CDR2 SMNVEV (reference sequence). The CDR3 loop spans 14 amino acids. The CDR3 reads CASSSSGRHYGYTF. CDR3 DNA: TGTGCCAGCAGTTCCAGCGGGCGTCACTATGGCTACACCTTC.

The chain employs TRBV12-3 or TRBV12-4 and TRBJ1-1, with unresolved D. CDR3 length: 13 amino acids. Trimming took off 5 bases at V and 1 base at J, with 8 bases between the two ends. The CDR3 loop reads CASSPSGNTEAFF. CDR3 coding DNA: TGTGCCAGCAGTCCGAGTGGGAACACTGAAGCTTTCTTT.

Only a few counts were recorded for this clonotype. The genes are TRBV7-3 and TRBJ2-3; 7 positions match TRBD2. Germline assignment: CDR1 SGHTA and CDR2 FQGTGA. This CDR3 is built from 16 residues. V lost 5 bases, J lost 3 bases, and 11 bases stayed unmatched. This CDR3 reads CASSPGVGGGTDTQYF. In nucleotides, the CDR3 is TGTGCCAGCAGCCCCGGCGTTGGGGGGGGGACAGATACGCAGTATTTT.

This chain links TRBV20-1 with TRBJ2-3, with TRBD1 identical over 8 bases. The CDR3 has 15 amino acids. With 5 bases clipped from V and 4 bases from J, the junction kept 11 bases outside the gene matches. CDR1 is DFQATT and CDR2 is SNEGSKA in the germline V gene (reference sequence). The CDR3 nucleotides read TGCAGTGCTCCTTTCAGGGGGCAGATAGCAGATACGCAGTATTTT. Amino acids: CSAPFRGQIADTQYF.

The J gene is TRBJ1-2, the V gene TRBV7-9, with D perhaps TRBD1 (5 bases). This CDR3 has 16 residues. The V end was cut by 3 bases, the J end by 6 bases, with 20 bases between. Germline loops: CDR1 SEHNR, CDR2 FQNEAQ (reference sequence). The CDR3 reads CASSFRSPGRGDGYTF. The DNA of the CDR3 is TGTGCCAGCAGCTTCCGTTCGCCCGGCAGAGGGGATGGCTACACCTTC.